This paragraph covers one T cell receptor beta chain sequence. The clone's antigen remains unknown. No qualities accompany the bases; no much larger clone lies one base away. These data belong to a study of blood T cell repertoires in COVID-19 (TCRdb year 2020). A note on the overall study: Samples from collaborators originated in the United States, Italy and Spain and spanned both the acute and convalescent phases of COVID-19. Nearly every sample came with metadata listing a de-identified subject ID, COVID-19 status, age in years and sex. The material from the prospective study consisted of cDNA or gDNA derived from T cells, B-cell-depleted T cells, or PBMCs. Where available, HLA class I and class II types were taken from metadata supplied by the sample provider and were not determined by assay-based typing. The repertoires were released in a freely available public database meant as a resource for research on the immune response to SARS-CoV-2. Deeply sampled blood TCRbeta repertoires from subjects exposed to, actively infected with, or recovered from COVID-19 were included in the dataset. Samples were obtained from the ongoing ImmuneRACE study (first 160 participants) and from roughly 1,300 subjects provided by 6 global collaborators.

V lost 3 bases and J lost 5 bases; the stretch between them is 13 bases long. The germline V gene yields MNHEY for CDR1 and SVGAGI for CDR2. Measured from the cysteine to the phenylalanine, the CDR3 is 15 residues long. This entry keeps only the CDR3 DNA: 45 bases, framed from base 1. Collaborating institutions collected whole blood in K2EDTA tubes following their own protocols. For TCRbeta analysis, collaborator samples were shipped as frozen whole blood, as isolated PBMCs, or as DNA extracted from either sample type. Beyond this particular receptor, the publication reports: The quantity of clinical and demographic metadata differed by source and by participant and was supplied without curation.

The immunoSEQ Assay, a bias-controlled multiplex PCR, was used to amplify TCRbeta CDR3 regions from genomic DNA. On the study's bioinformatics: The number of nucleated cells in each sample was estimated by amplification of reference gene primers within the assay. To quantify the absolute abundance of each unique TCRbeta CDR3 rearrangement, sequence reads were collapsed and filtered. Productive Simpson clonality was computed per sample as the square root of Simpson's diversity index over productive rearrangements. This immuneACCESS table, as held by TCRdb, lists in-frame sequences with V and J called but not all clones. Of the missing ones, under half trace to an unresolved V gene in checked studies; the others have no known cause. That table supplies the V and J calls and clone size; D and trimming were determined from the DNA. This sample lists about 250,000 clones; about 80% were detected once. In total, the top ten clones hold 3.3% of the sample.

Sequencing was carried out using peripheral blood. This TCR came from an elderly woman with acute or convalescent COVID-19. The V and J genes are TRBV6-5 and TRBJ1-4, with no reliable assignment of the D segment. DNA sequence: TGTGCCAGCAGTTATTTAATTGGGCGAAATGAAAAACTGTTTTTT. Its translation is CASSYLIGRNEKLFF.